This T cell receptor beta chain was recorded in a study of metastatic and nonmetastatic thyroid tumors. At the level of the study: Where malignant and benign thyroid patients were concerned, repertoires were compared across blood and tumor or nodule tissue.

Study-level results: It was reportedly found that TCR beta diversity was significantly higher in malignant thyroid tumors than in benign nodules, a difference seen in both blood and tumor samples.

TCRdb redid the clone calls on the PCR reads using MiXCR. The sample lists some 20,000 clones; over 25% were seen once. Comments on this clone: Its antigen is unidentified.

Thyroid surgery was preceded by no treatment in any patient. Trimming removed 8 bases at V and 1 base at J, with 12 bases between. This CDR3 spans 13 amino acids. Germline V gene sequence: CDR1 MNHEY, CDR2 SMNVEV (reference sequence). Sequencing was done on a sample of adjacent normal tissue. The sequence was collected from a female donor with papillary thyroid cancer or a benign thyroid nodule (not recorded which). Some clones in this sample may be carry-over from other donors' samples. The chain joins TRBV27 to TRBJ2-7; D is unresolved. This chain's CDR3 is CASAGLDSYEQYF. The CDR3 bases are TGTGCCAGCGCTGGTCTCGATTCCTACGAGCAGTACTTC.